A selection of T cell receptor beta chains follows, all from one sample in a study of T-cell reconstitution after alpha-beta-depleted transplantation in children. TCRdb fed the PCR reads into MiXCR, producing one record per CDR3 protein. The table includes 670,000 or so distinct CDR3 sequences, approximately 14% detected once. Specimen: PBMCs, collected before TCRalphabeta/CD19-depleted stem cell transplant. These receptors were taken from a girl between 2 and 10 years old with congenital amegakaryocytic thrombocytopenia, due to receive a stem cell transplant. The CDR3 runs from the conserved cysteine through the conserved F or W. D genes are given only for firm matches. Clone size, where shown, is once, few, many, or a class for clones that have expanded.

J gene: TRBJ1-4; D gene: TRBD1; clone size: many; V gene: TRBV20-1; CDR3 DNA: TGCAGTGCTAGAGTGGACAGGGGGCGTGAAAAACTGTTTTTT; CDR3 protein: CSARVDRGREKLFF
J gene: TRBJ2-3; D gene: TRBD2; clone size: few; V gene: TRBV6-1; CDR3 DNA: TGTGCCAGCCTACCCGTAGCGGGGAGCACAGATACGCAGTATTTT; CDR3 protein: CASLPVAGSTDTQYF
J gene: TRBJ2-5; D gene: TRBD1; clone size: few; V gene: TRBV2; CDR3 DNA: TGTGCCAGACGCACAGGGGAAGAGACCCAGTACTTC; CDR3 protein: CARRTGEETQYF
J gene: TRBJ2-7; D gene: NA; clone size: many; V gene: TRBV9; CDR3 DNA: TGTGCCAGCAGCGTAGGAGGGAGTCCCTACGAGCAGTACTTC; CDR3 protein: CASSVGGSPYEQYF
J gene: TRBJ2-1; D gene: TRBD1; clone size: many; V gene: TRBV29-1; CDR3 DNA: TGCAGCGTTGCCCCTCCAGGGGGCAGGGTCGATGAGCAGTTCTTC; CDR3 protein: CSVAPPGGRVDEQFF
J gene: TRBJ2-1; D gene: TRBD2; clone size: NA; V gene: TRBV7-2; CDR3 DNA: TGTGCCAGCAGCGGGCCGCGAGCGGGGAGCTCCTACAATGAGCAGTTCTTC; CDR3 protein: CASSGPRAGSSYNEQFF
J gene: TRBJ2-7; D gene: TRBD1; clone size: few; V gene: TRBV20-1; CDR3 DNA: TGCAGTGCTTTCCCTCGACAGGGCGACAGATACGAGCAGTACTTC; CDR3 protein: CSAFPRQGDRYEQYF
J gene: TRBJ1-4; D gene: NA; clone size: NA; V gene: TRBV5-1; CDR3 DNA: TGCGCCAGCAGCCTACGGAGCTTGAATGAAAAACTGTTTTTT; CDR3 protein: CASSLRSLNEKLFF
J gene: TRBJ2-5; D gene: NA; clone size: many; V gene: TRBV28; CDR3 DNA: TGTGCCAGCAGTTTTTTCGGGTTGGGAGAGACCCAGTACTTC; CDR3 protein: CASSFFGLGETQYF
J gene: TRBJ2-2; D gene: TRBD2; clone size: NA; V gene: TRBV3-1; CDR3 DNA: TGTGCCAGCAGCCCAGCGGGAGGGGAGCTGTTTTTT; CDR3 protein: CASSPAGGELFF
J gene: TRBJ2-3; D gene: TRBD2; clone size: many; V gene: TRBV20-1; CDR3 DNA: TGCAGTGCAAGACTAGCAGATAGCACAGATACGCAGTATTTT; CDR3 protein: CSARLADSTDTQYF
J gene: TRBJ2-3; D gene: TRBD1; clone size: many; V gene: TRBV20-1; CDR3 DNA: TGCAGTGCCCAGTCCGGGACAGGGAAAGCTACGCAGTATTTT; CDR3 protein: CSAQSGTGKATQYF
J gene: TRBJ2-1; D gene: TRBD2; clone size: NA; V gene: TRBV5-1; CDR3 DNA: TGCGCCAGCAGCTTGTCGCCTAGCGGGAGCTTCCACTCCTACAATGAGCAGTTCTTC; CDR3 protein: CASSLSPSGSFHSYNEQFF
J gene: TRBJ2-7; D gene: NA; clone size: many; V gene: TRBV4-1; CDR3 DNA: TGCGCCAGTTCATCAGCCAGCGCCTACGAGCAGTACTTC; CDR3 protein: CASSSASAYEQYF
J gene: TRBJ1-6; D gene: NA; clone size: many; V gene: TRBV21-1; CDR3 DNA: TGTGCCAGCAGCAAAGACTTCAGTGGCTCACCCCTCCACTTT; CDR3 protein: CASSKDFSGSPLHF
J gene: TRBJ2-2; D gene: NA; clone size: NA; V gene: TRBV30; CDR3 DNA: TGTGCCTGGGAGACCAGGGGCTCCCCGGTAGGGGAGCTGTTTTTT; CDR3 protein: CAWETRGSPVGELFF